Below, 29 T cell receptor beta chains from the same sample are listed, as sequenced in a study of blood T cell repertoires in COVID-19 (dated by TCRdb to 2019 to 2021). The method was the immunoSEQ multiplex PCR assay. This is the immuneACCESS table as TCRdb keeps it, with only in-frame sequences that have V and J called. A part of the clones is gone; compared with another copy, unresolved V genes explain less than half, and the rest is unexplained. The sample table contains 200,000 or so clones; only one count was recorded for more than 80% of them. The ten largest clones take up less than 15% of the sample. Specimen: peripheral blood. The origin of the receptors is a woman older than 75 with COVID-19, enrolled during active disease.

The sample holds one count of this clone. This chain connects TRBV14 to TRBJ2-5, with D perhaps TRBD1 (5 bases). CDR3 length equals 16 residues. Looked up from germline, CDR1 is SGHDN and CDR2 is FVKESK. The V end lost 1 base, the J end lost 5 bases, and 17 bases lay between the germline ends. CDR3 sequence (DNA): TGTGCCAGCAGCCAAGGTTTTGTAGGGGTACGCGAGACCCAGTACTTC. It encodes CASSQGFVGVRETQYF.

The rearrangement joins TRBV28 to TRBJ2-4; tentatively, D is TRBD1 (5 bases). Trimming left V 8 bases short and J 8 bases short, with 10 bases between. Germline CDR1 reads MDHEN; CDR2 reads SYDVKM. This CDR3 is built from 11 residues. CDR3: CASAGNYIQYF. CDR3 DNA sequence: TGTGCCAGCGCAGGGAACTACATTCAGTACTTC.

This clone was detected only once. The chain uses TRBV4-2 and TRBJ2-7; 9 bases map to TRBD2. The junction had 4 bases not matched to a gene; V was cut back by 0 bases and J by 7 bases. Germline CDR1 and CDR2: LGHNA and YNFKEQ. This CDR3 has 14 residues. The DNA for the CDR3 is TGTGCCAGCAGCCAAGACGCTAGCGGGGATGAGCAGTACTTC. Its translation: CASSQDASGDEQYF.

This clone appeared once. The chain carries TRBV19 and TRBJ2-7; perhaps TRBD2 as D (5 bases). The CDR3 sequence is 15 residues long. V was cut by 7 bases and J by 1 base, with 17 bases left in between. Germline V gives CDR1 LNHDA, CDR2 SQIVND (reference sequence). The CDR3 bases are TGTGCCAGTACCTTCACCGGGAAGAATTCCTACGAGCAGTACTTC. It encodes CASTFTGKNSYEQYF. The whole variable domain, remainder taken from reference TRBV19 and TRBJ2-7, is DGGITQSPKYLFRKEGQNVTLSCEQNLNHDAMYWYRQDPGQGLRLIYYSQIVNDFQKGDIAEGYSVSREKKESFPLTVTSAQKNPTAFYLCASTFTGKNSYEQYFGPGTRLTVT.

The chain couples TRBV28 to TRBJ1-6; no definite D call. Trimming removed 6 bases from V and 8 bases from J, with 14 bases in between. This CDR3 is built from 14 residues. CDR1 and CDR2 (germline): MDHEN, SYDVKM. The CDR3 sequence: CASSFGRIDSPLHF. DNA of the CDR3: TGTGCCAGCAGCTTTGGGCGAATAGATTCACCCCTCCACTTT.

This chain joins TRBV7-8 and TRBJ1-6; 7 positions match TRBD1. Germline values: CDR1 SGHVS, CDR2 FQNEAQ. With 5 bases clipped from V and 5 bases from J, the junction kept 3 bases outside the gene matches. The CDR3 contains 14 residues. The CDR3 sequence is CASSRDRDNSPLHF. In nucleotides, the CDR3 is TGTGCCAGCAGCCGGGACAGAGATAATTCACCCCTCCACTTT.

This clone turned up a few times. Here the CDR3 DNA reads TGTGCCAGCAGCCAAGATGCGGCCAGGGGGATTGAAAAACTGTTTTTT. Translation: CASSQDAARGIEKLFF. The chain uses TRBV4-2 and TRBJ1-4; 7 bases align to TRBD1. CDR3 length: 16 amino acids. V was clipped by 0 bases and J by 7 bases; unmatched bases: 8. Germline V gene sequence: CDR1 LGHNA, CDR2 YNFKEQ.

This chain connects TRBV28 to TRBJ1-1, with D maybe TRBD1 (6 bases). The germline gives CDR1 MDHEN, CDR2 SYDVKM. V lost 6 bases to trimming and J lost 4 bases, with 15 bases between them. The length of the CDR3 is 14 residues. The CDR3 loop reads CASSSRGGGTEAFF. DNA for the CDR3: TGTGCCAGCAGCTCTAGAGGGGGTGGCACTGAAGCTTTCTTT.

The rearrangement links TRBV19 to TRBJ1-5; a weak D match, TRBD1 (6 bases). Germline V gives CDR1 LNHDA, CDR2 SQIVND (reference sequence). V lost 6 bases and J 4 bases, leaving 10 bases between the germline ends. The CDR3 totals 13 residues. This CDR3 is CASRGQINQPQHF. DNA for the CDR3: TGTGCCAGTAGAGGACAGATTAATCAGCCCCAGCATTTT. Full variable domain (outside the CDR3, taken from reference TRBV19 and TRBJ1-5): DGGITQSPKYLFRKEGQNVTLSCEQNLNHDAMYWYRQDPGQGLRLIYYSQIVNDFQKGDIAEGYSVSREKKESFPLTVTSAQKNPTAFYLCASRGQINQPQHFGDGTRLSIL.

V usage is TRBV27 and J usage is TRBJ2-4; 10 positions agree with TRBD2. The CDR3 sequence is 14 residues long. The germline CDR1 and CDR2 sequences are MNHEY and SMNVEV (reference sequence). Trimming took 6 bases from V and 3 from J; bases not matched to a gene: 2. As DNA, the CDR3 is TGTGCCAGCAGGGCTAGCGGGAGCAAAAACATTCAGTACTTC. Its protein product is CASRASGSKNIQYF.

This rearrangement joins TRBV27 to TRBJ2-5; 8 bases are shared with TRBD1. The V gene's germline CDR1 is MNHEY and CDR2 SMNVEV (reference sequence). J lost 4 bases, V lost 6 bases, and 10 bases had no gene match. The CDR3 extends over 15 amino acids. The CDR3 spells CASRAGTGRSETQYF. The DNA for the CDR3 is TGTGCCAGCAGGGCCGGGACAGGCAGGTCAGAGACCCAGTACTTC.

V usage is TRBV23-1 and J usage is TRBJ2-1; TRBD2 matches at 8 bases. TRBV23-1 is marked as an open reading frame, function uncertain. CDR3 size: 14 residues. The V segment lost 9 bases and the J segment 6 bases; nucleotides outside the gene matches: 10. The CDR3 region is CASSGTLGCNEQFF. DNA of the CDR3: TGCGCCAGTAGCGGGACTCTGGGCTGCAATGAGCAGTTCTTC.

This clone was detected only a few times. The chain uses TRBV28 and TRBJ2-1; TRBD1 aligns across 10 bases. Germline lookup yields CDR1 MDHEN and CDR2 SYDVKM. The CDR3 sequence is 14 residues long. Trimming took 7 bases from V and 3 from J; bases not matched to a gene: 3. CDR3 nucleotides: TGTGCCAGCACCGGGACAGGGGTCTACAATGAGCAGTTCTTC. It yields the protein CASTGTGVYNEQFF.

V usage is TRBV2 and J usage is TRBJ1-3, with D uncertain. The CDR3 runs 17 residues. The V gene lost 2 bases and the J gene lost 0 bases, with 14 bases spanning the gap. Germline-derived CDR1 and CDR2 are SNHLY and FYNNEI. The CDR3 coding sequence is TGTGCCAGCAGTGAATCCCAGGCACGCCTCTCTGGAAACACCATATATTTT. It encodes CASSESQARLSGNTIYF.

This clone was seen once. The chain joins TRBV6-1 to TRBJ1-6; TRBD1 matches 9 bases. This CDR3 is built from 17 residues. Germline values: CDR1 MNHNS, CDR2 SASEGT. V lost 2 bases and J lost 3; bases outside the gene matches: 5. CDR3 region: CASSETGTGRYNSPLHF. The CDR3 DNA follows: TGTGCCAGCAGTGAAACAGGGACAGGGCGCTATAATTCACCCCTCCACTTT.

The chain carries TRBV7-9 and TRBJ2-7; TRBD2 aligns across 8 bases. Germline CDR1 is SEHNR and CDR2 is FQNEAQ (reference sequence). CDR3 size: 11 residues. V was pared by 8 bases and J by 12 bases, with 9 bases of the junction left unmatched. CDR3 nucleotide sequence: TGTGCCAGCGAACAGAGCGGGGGCATGTACTTC. Residues: CASEQSGGMYF.

This CDR3 reads CASSLETGGYEQYF. As DNA, the CDR3 is TGCGCCAGCAGCTTGGAGACAGGGGGTTACGAGCAGTACTTC. The chain couples TRBV5-1 to TRBJ2-7, with 9 bases aligning to TRBD1. Unmatched junction bases numbered 2, after V lost 0 bases and J lost 4 bases. The CDR3 totals 14 residues. The V gene's germline CDR1 is SGHRS and CDR2 YFSETQ. Based on the CDR3 plus reference TRBV5-1 and TRBJ2-7, the full variable domain is KAGVTQTPRYLIKTRGQQVTLSCSPISGHRSVSWYQQTPGQGLQFLFEYFSETQRNKGNFPGRFSGRQFSNSRSEMNVSTLELGDSALYLCASSLETGGYEQYFGPGTRLTVT.

The J gene is TRBJ2-7, the V gene TRBV7-8; D is perhaps TRBD2 (5 bases). The CDR3 is 14 residues long. V lost 0 bases and J 5 bases, leaving 11 bases between the germline ends. CDR1 and CDR2 from the germline V gene are SGHVS and FQNEAQ. The CDR3 bases are TGTGCCAGCAGCTTAGCTCTAGCCCCCCACGAGCAGTACTTC. Amino acid sequence: CASSLALAPHEQYF.

The chain combines TRBV30 with TRBJ1-2, with TRBD1 identical over 10 bases. Trimming removed 4 bases from V and 7 bases from J; junction bases left unmatched: 9. Germline CDR1 and CDR2: GTSNPN and SVGIG (reference sequence). This CDR3 contains 14 residues. The CDR3 loop reads CAWTPGTGESGYTF. The CDR3 coding sequence is TGTGCCTGGACTCCCGGGACAGGGGAAAGTGGCTACACCTTC.

This clone appeared many times. The chain uses TRBV29-1 and TRBJ1-2, with D perhaps TRBD1 (6 bases). Germline V gene data show CDR1 as SQVTM and CDR2 as ANQGSEA. There are 13 residues in the CDR3. V lost 6 bases to trimming and J lost 5 bases, with 16 bases between them. In DNA, the CDR3 is TGCAGCGTCGCAGAGGACAGAGAATATGGCTACACCTTC. The encoded protein is CSVAEDREYGYTF.

This chain's CDR3 is CASSPLAGDNTQYF. DNA of the CDR3: TGTGCCAGCAGCCCACTAGCGGGGGACAATACGCAGTATTTT. This chain joins TRBV4-2 and TRBJ2-3, with 11 bases identical to TRBD2. With V trimmed by 4 bases and J by 7 bases, 4 bases remained unmatched. The CDR3 spans 14 residues. Germline V gives CDR1 LGHNA, CDR2 YNFKEQ.

This chain connects TRBV27 to TRBJ2-5; D unresolved. The CDR3 spans 11 residues. Germline V CDR1 and CDR2: MNHEY, SMNVEV (reference sequence). The V gene lost 6 bases and the J gene lost 7 bases, with 9 bases spanning the gap. The CDR3 region has the DNA TGTGCCAGCAGATATCTTAGGACCCAGTACTTC. Translated, it gives CASRYLRTQYF.

This chain links TRBV18 with TRBJ2-2, with D unclear. The length of the CDR3 is 14 residues. V gave up 0 bases and J gave up 5 bases, with 7 bases separating them. Germline V gene data show CDR1 as KGHSH and CDR2 as LQKENI. CDR3 region: CASSPPVRTGELFF. The DNA of the CDR3 is TGTGCCAGCTCACCACCAGTGAGGACCGGGGAGCTGTTTTTT. Full variable domain (outside the CDR3, taken from reference TRBV18 and TRBJ2-2): NAGVMQNPRHLVRRRGQEARLRCSPMKGHSHVYWYRQLPEEGLKFMVYLQKENIIDESGMPKERFSAEFPKEGPSILRIQQVVRGDSAAYFCASSPPVRTGELFFGEGSRLTVL.

In this sample, this clone turned up a few times. This rearrangement joins TRBV12-3 or TRBV12-4 to TRBJ2-5; the D is unclear. The CDR3 runs 11 residues. V lost 3 bases and J 4 bases, leaving 3 bases between the germline ends. The CDR3 spells CASSLRETQYF. The CDR3 DNA sequence: TGTGCCAGCAGTTTGAGAGAGACCCAGTACTTC.

The chain recombines TRBV28 with TRBJ1-1; 11 bases align to TRBD1. CDR3 length: 14 residues. Germline V gene lookup returns CDR1 MDHEN and CDR2 SYDVKM. J gave up 3 bases and V 7 bases, and 4 bases lay outside the gene matches. This chain's CDR3 is CASKRTGGYTEAFF. The CDR3, as DNA: TGTGCCAGCAAGAGGACAGGGGGCTACACTGAAGCTTTCTTT.

This clone came up a few times. J is TRBJ1-2 and V is TRBV5-1, with a possible D match to TRBD1 (5 bases). The CDR3 consists of 14 residues. Germline V gene lookup returns CDR1 SGHRS and CDR2 YFSETQ. The V end was cut by 3 bases, the J end by 3 bases, with 12 bases between. The CDR3 region has the DNA TGCGCCAGCAGCTCAGCCCCAGGGTACTATGGCTACACCTTC. It specifies CASSSAPGYYGYTF.

The rearrangement joins TRBV5-6 to TRBJ1-2; possible D gene TRBD1, 6 bases. The CDR3 contains 14 residues. The germline V and J ends were trimmed by 6 bases and 5 bases, with 17 bases remaining between them. Germline V lookup: CDR1 SGHDT, CDR2 YYEEEE. The CDR3 nucleotides are TGTGCCAGCAACCGGGGAGGGGGGTCTTATGGCTACACCTTC. Protein product: CASNRGGGSYGYTF.

This clone was picked up a small number of times. This chain joins TRBV7-2 and TRBJ1-1; D possibly corresponds to TRBD1 (5 bases). CDR1 and CDR2 from the germline V gene are SGHTA and FQGNSA. Trimming removed 1 base at V and 1 base at J, with 7 bases between. The CDR3 sequence is 14 residues long. CDR3 nucleotide sequence: TGTGCCAGCAGCTTAGAGGGGCCGAACACTGAAGCTTTCTTT. Translation: CASSLEGPNTEAFF. Using reference TRBV7-2 and TRBJ1-1 for the parts outside the CDR3, the full variable domain is GAGVSQSPSNKVTEKGKDVELRCDPISGHTALYWYRQSLGQGLEFLIYFQGNSAPDKSGLPSDRFSAERTGGSVSTLTIQRTQQEDSAVYLCASSLEGPNTEAFFGQGTRLTVV.

This chain uses TRBV3-1 (or the pseudogene TRBV3-2) with TRBJ2-1; 9 bases agree with TRBD1. The CDR3 contains 15 residues. The germline gives CDR1 LGHDT, CDR2 YNNKEL (reference sequence). V was clipped by 3 bases and J by 4 bases; unmatched bases: 4. CDR3 nucleotide sequence: TGTGCCAGCAGCCAGGACAGGGGCCCGTACAATGAGCAGTTCTTC. This translates into CASSQDRGPYNEQFF.